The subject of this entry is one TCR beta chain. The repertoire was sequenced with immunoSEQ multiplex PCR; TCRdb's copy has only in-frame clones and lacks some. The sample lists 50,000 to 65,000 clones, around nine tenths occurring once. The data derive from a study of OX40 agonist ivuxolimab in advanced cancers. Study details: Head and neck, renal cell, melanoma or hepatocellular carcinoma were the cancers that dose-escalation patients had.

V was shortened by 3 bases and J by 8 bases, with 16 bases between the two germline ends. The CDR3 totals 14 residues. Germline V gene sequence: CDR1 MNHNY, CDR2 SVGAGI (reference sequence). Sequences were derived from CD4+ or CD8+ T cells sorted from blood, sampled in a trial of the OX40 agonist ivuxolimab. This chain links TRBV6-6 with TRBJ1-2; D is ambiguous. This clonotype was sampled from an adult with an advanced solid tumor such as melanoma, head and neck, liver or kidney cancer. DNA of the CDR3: TGTGCCAGCAGTTATCTCCCACAAGCGGGGGGCTACACCTTC. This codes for CASSYLPQAGGYTF.